These T cell receptor beta chains were read from a single sample in a study of coeliac disease. Clones were read by immunoSEQ multiplex PCR, and TCRdb kept only the in-frame ones, dropping some. The sample holds approximately 7,000 clones, approximately 59% seen once. The sequenced sample consisted of lymphocytes from the gut lamina propria. The origin of the receptors is a man aged 55-75 years with celiac disease on a gluten-free diet. Both conserved end residues are part of each CDR3. The D gene is left open where the match is weak. Clone size is shown for a subset of rows, as once, few, many or a class of expanded clone.

cdr3_length,clone_size,v_call,d_call,j_call,cdr3_nt,cdr3_aa
16,NA,TRBV19,NA,TRBJ2-2,TGTGCCAGTAGCGGTTGGAGGGGCGCGAACACCGGGGAGCTGTTTTTT,CASSGWRGANTGELFF
16,hyperexpanded,TRBV28,TRBD1,TRBJ1-2,TGTGCCAGCATTACCCAGTACGACAGGGGGCAGGGTGGCTACACCTTC,CASITQYDRGQGGYTF
13,medium-sized,TRBV5-1,TRBD1,TRBJ1-1,TGCGCCAGCAGCGAACCAGGGGGGACTGAAGCTTTCTTT,CASSEPGGTEAFF
14,NA,TRBV6-6,NA,TRBJ1-5,TGTGCCAGCAGTTCCCCCGGGAACAATCAGCCCCAGCATTTT,CASSSPGNNQPQHF
12,NA,TRBV19,NA,TRBJ1-1,TGTGCCAGTAGTAAGGACGGGAGCAAAGCTTTCTTT,CASSKDGSKAFF
15,NA,TRBV5-1,TRBD1,TRBJ1-5,TGCGCCAGCAGCCCCGAGGGGGCCCTGTCACAGCCCCAGCATTTT,CASSPEGALSQPQHF
15,NA,TRBV7-2,TRBD2,TRBJ2-1,TGTGCCAGCAGCTCCGGGGGGGGCGTCTACAATGAGCAGTTCTTC,CASSSGGGVYNEQFF
15,few,TRBV19,NA,TRBJ2-7,TGTGCCAGTAGTTACAGGGATCGAGTGGGGTTCGAGCAGTACTTC,CASSYRDRVGFEQYF
12,NA,TRBV4-2,NA,TRBJ1-1,TGTGCCAGCAGCCAGACAGGACAGGAAGCTTTCTTT,CASSQTGQEAFF
13,NA,TRBV6-5,NA,TRBJ1-5,TGTGCCAGCACCTCTAGCTCGGAGCAGCCCCAGCATTTT,CASTSSSEQPQHF
14,few,TRBV4-2,TRBD1,TRBJ2-7,TGTGCCAGCAGCCGACAGGGGGCTGGCTACGAGCAGTACTTC,CASSRQGAGYEQYF
13,NA,TRBV7-9,NA,TRBJ1-2,TGTGCCAGCAGCCCGGATAAAGGCGGCGGCTACACCTTC,CASSPDKGGGYTF
15,NA,TRBV10-3,TRBD1,TRBJ1-1,TGTGCCATCAGTGGGGAGACCTCCGGGACAGGGGTGGCTTTCTTT,CAISGETSGTGVAFF
13,NA,TRBV6-5,NA,TRBJ2-7,TGTGCCAGCAGTTACGGGCAGGTTAACGAGCAGTACTTC,CASSYGQVNEQYF
11,NA,TRBV20-1,NA,TRBJ2-3,TGCAGTGCCTTCTCCCAGGGTGGGCAGTATTTT,CSAFSQGGQYF
13,NA,TRBV7-9,TRBD1,TRBJ1-2,TGTGCCAGCAGCTTCGCAACAGGGGTGGGCTACACCTTC,CASSFATGVGYTF
17,NA,TRBV6-1,NA,TRBJ1-5,TGTGCCAGCAGTGAAGCGCGGGCAGCCCTTAGCAATCAGCCCCAGCATTTT,CASSEARAALSNQPQHF
16,NA,TRBV4-1,TRBD1,TRBJ1-2,TGCGCCAGCAGCCAAGAAGAACAGGGGGTTATTTATGGCTACACCTTC,CASSQEEQGVIYGYTF
13,NA,TRBV5-1,TRBD1,TRBJ1-2,TGCGCCAGCAGCTTGGGGACAGGGGCCGGCTACACCTTC,CASSLGTGAGYTF
14,NA,TRBV14,NA,TRBJ2-7,TGTGCCAGCAGCCTCCACGTGGGACTGAGAGAGCAGTACTTC,CASSLHVGLREQYF
15,NA,TRBV18,NA,TRBJ2-3,TGTGCCAGCTCACCACCGAACGGGGTGACAGATACGCAGTATTTT,CASSPPNGVTDTQYF
16,NA,TRBV5-4,TRBD1,TRBJ2-3,TGTGCCAGCAGCCTACAACAGGGGGCGGGTACAGATACGCAGTATTTT,CASSLQQGAGTDTQYF
15,NA,TRBV7-2,NA,TRBJ1-5,TGTGCCAGCAGCTTAGTAAGCAATAGCAATCAGCCCCAGCATTTT,CASSLVSNSNQPQHF
12,NA,TRBV2,NA,TRBJ2-3,TGTGCCAGCAAAGCGTTGGTAGATACGCAGTATTTT,CASKALVDTQYF
11,NA,TRBV7-2,NA,TRBJ1-4,TGTGCCAGCAGCTCACAGGAAAAACTGTTTTTT,CASSSQEKLFF
13,NA,TRBV30,TRBD1,TRBJ2-3,TGTGCCTGGAGTGCAAACAGGGGGGATCCGCAGTATTTT,CAWSANRGDPQYF
13,NA,TRBV5-4,NA,TRBJ2-2,TGTGCCACCTCGGAGGTTAAAACCGGGGAGCTGTTTTTT,CATSEVKTGELFF
14,few,TRBV28,TRBD2,TRBJ2-7,TGTGCCAGCAGCTTCGGACTAGCATCCTACGAGCAGTACTTC,CASSFGLASYEQYF
14,NA,TRBV14,NA,TRBJ1-5,TGTGCCAGCAGCCAAGATGGGGGGAGTCAGCCCCAGCATTTT,CASSQDGGSQPQHF
15,NA,TRBV5-4,NA,TRBJ1-6,TGTGCCAGCAGCCCGGACAGTACAAGCTCCAAACCCCTCCACTTT,CASSPDSTSSKPLHF
12,once,TRBV2,TRBD1,TRBJ2-7,TGTGCCAGCAGTGGGACAGGGGGCGAGCAGTACTTC,CASSGTGGEQYF
12,few,TRBV18,NA,TRBJ2-7,TGTGCCAGCTCACCGACACCGTACGAGCAGTACTTC,CASSPTPYEQYF
17,NA,TRBV5-8,TRBD1,TRBJ1-5,TGTGCCAGCAGCTTGCTGCAGGGGGGCGAGAGCAATCAGCCCCAGCATTTT,CASSLLQGGESNQPQHF
15,once,TRBV7-3,TRBD1,TRBJ1-5,TGTGCCAGCAGCGCGACAGGGGGCGGCAATCAGCCCCAGCATTTT,CASSATGGGNQPQHF
14,medium-sized,TRBV6-5,TRBD1,TRBJ1-3,TGTGCCAGCAAGCCAGGGGGTGCTGGAAACACCATATATTTT,CASKPGGAGNTIYF
13,few,TRBV28,NA,TRBJ1-5,TGTGCCAGCAGTGGTGGGGCAAATCAGCCCCAGCATTTT,CASSGGANQPQHF
14,NA,TRBV6-1,NA,TRBJ1-1,TGTGCCAGCACCGACACGGGGTGGAACACTGAAGCTTTCTTT,CASTDTGWNTEAFF
15,NA,TRBV19,NA,TRBJ1-2,TGTGCCAGTACAATTGGTGGGGCGGTGGCCTATGGCTACACCTTC,CASTIGGAVAYGYTF
16,once,TRBV21-1,NA,TRBJ2-7,TGTGCCAGCAGCAAAGAGGAGGCGGGGGGGCTAGACGAGCAGTACTTC,CASSKEEAGGLDEQYF
14,NA,TRBV5-6,NA,TRBJ1-1,TGTGCCAGCACCCTGGTGGGCGCGAACACTGAAGCTTTCTTT,CASTLVGANTEAFF
13,NA,TRBV6-5,NA,TRBJ1-1,TGTGCCAGCAGTTACCTCGGCTCAGGTGAAGCTTTCTTT,CASSYLGSGEAFF
17,few,TRBV5-6,TRBD2,TRBJ2-1,TGTGCCAGCAGCTTGGGCTTCGGGGGGGGTTCATACAATGAGCAGTTCTTC,CASSLGFGGGSYNEQFF
16,few,TRBV19,NA,TRBJ1-1,TGTGCCAGTAGTATAAATCGGTCCAACAGGGATCGAGGAGCTTTCTTT,CASSINRSNRDRGAFF
16,NA,TRBV29-1,NA,TRBJ1-2,TGCAGCGGCTGCAGGGAGATATTGTCTAGCGGCTATGGCTACACCTTC,CSGCREILSSGYGYTF
13,medium-sized,TRBV29-1,TRBD1,TRBJ1-2,TGCAGCGTTTCTCCGGGACAGGGGTCGGGCTACACCTTC,CSVSPGQGSGYTF
15,few,TRBV18,NA,TRBJ2-7,TGTGCCAGCTCACCACGGCTTCAGGGTAGTGCCGAGCAGTACTTC,CASSPRLQGSAEQYF
13,NA,TRBV6-6,NA,TRBJ1-2,TGTGCCAGCACCCCAACCGGGGACTATGGCTACACCTTC,CASTPTGDYGYTF
15,once,TRBV10-1,TRBD2,TRBJ2-1,TGCGCCAGCAGCGGGGGAGGGGTACGCTACAATGAGCAGTTCTTC,CASSGGGVRYNEQFF